Below, 23 T cell receptor beta chains from the same sample are listed, as sequenced in a study of T-cell reconstitution after alpha-beta-depleted transplantation in children. Preparation of the TCRbeta library used unique molecular identifiers. TCRdb fed the PCR reads into MiXCR, producing one record per CDR3 protein. The sample lists around 300,000 distinct CDR3 sequences, around 10% seen once, with 20% to 25% in the top ten. Sequenced here: peripheral blood, sampled 180 days after TCRalphabeta/CD19-depleted stem cell transplant. The source is a male patient aged 2-9 years who had a stem cell transplant for chronic granulomatous disease, so the T cells may come from the graft donor.

This clonotype was detected ten times or more. The chain combines TRBV11-2 with TRBJ1-2; D possibly corresponds to TRBD1 (6 bases). Between the trimmed V and J ends, which lost 8 bases and 0 bases, there was a span of 19 bases. This CDR3 has 16 amino acids. Germline V CDR1 and CDR2: SGHAT, FQNNGV. CDR3 nucleotide sequence: TGTGCCAGCCACAACTTGGGACACCCTTCTAACTATGGCTACACCTTC. It codes for CASHNLGHPSNYGYTF.

This clonotype was picked up many times. The chain combines TRBV7-2 with TRBJ2-7; possibly TRBD1 or TRBD2 for D (5 bases each). This CDR3 is built from 15 residues. V was pared by 2 bases and J by 2 bases, with 13 bases between. Germline assignment: CDR1 SGHTA and CDR2 FQGNSA. CDR3 in amino acids: CASSLSGHPAYEQYF. CDR3 bases: TGTGCCAGCAGCTTAAGCGGACACCCGGCCTACGAGCAGTACTTC.

Many counts were recorded for this clonotype. V and J are TRBV11-3 and TRBJ2-2; 11 bases map to TRBD1. Germline V gene data show CDR1 as SGHNT and CDR2 as YENEEA. This CDR3 region has 15 residues. V was clipped by 4 bases and J by 4 bases; unmatched bases: 2. DNA of the CDR3: TGTGCCAGCAGCTCGGGACAGGGGGGCACCGGGGAGCTGTTTTTT. The encoded protein is CASSSGQGGTGELFF.

This clonotype was seen ten or more times. The chain is built from TRBV28 and TRBJ1-1; TRBD1 might be the D (5 bases). CDR3 size: 13 residues. The germline V gene encodes CDR1 MDHEN and CDR2 SYDVKM. V was cut by 6 bases and J by 4 bases, with 12 bases left in between. CDR3 sequence reads: CASSLVGGTEAFF. For the CDR3, the DNA is TGTGCCAGCAGCTTGGTCGGGGGCACTGAAGCTTTCTTT.

This clonotype came up many times. V and J are TRBV12-3 or TRBV12-4 and TRBJ2-5; 11 nucleotides align to TRBD2. CDR3 length: 17 residues. Trimming removed 5 bases from V and 2 bases from J; junction bases left unmatched: 10. CDR3 in amino acids: CASSNLLLAGEQETQYF. The CDR3 coding sequence is TGTGCCAGCAGTAACCTCTTACTAGCGGGAGAACAAGAGACCCAGTACTTC.

The table lists this clonotype with many counts. The rearrangement joins TRBV29-1 to TRBJ2-3; no definite D call. This CDR3 has 14 amino acids. V was clipped by 3 bases and J by 4 bases, with 14 bases between them. CDR1 SQVTM and CDR2 ANQGSEA come from the germline V gene. This CDR3 reads CSVDRRLSADTQYF. CDR3 bases: TGCAGCGTTGATCGGCGTTTGTCGGCAGATACGCAGTATTTT.

In this sample, this clonotype turned up many times. The J gene is TRBJ1-1, the V gene TRBV5-6; the D is unclear. CDR1 and CDR2 from the germline V gene are SGHDT and YYEEEE. There are 12 residues in the CDR3. Trimming took 2 bases from V and 8 from J, leaving 10 bases between them. As DNA, the CDR3 is TGTGCCAGCAGCTTCGGCAGTAGCGAAGCTTTCTTT. Protein product: CASSFGSSEAFF.

The chain carries TRBV5-1 and TRBJ2-5; possible D gene TRBD2, 6 bases. CDR3 length: 14 amino acids. The germline V gene has CDR1 SGHRS and CDR2 YFSETQ. V shed 4 bases and J shed 4 bases, with 14 bases lying between them. The CDR3 region has the DNA TGCGCCAGCAGCGGGGGGTCCGGGGGAGAGACCCAGTACTTC. It specifies CASSGGSGGETQYF.

This clonotype was seen repeatedly, ten times or more. This chain joins TRBV20-1 and TRBJ2-7; tentative D call: TRBD1 (6 bases). Germline V CDR1 and CDR2: DFQATT, SNEGSKA (reference sequence). V was shortened by 4 bases and J by 0 bases, with 13 bases between the two germline ends. The CDR3 is 14 residues long. The CDR3 reads CSANGGGSSYEQYF. The CDR3 DNA sequence: TGCAGTGCTAATGGGGGCGGATCCTCCTACGAGCAGTACTTC.

The J gene is TRBJ2-4, the V gene TRBV6-2 or TRBV6-3; tentatively, D is TRBD1 (5 bases). Trimming left V 5 bases short and J 1 base short, with 9 bases between. The CDR3 is 14 amino acids. Germline-derived CDR1 and CDR2 are MNHEY and SVGEGT. The CDR3, as DNA: TGTGCCAGCAGTCGATCAGGGGCCAAAAACATTCAGTACTTC. Translating gives CASSRSGAKNIQYF.

This clonotype came up many times. V usage is TRBV30 and J usage is TRBJ2-7, with a weak D call TRBD1 (6 bases). Trimming shortened V by 2 bases and J by 5 bases, and 10 bases separated the two germline ends. In germline, CDR1 is GTSNPN, CDR2 SVGIG (reference sequence). The CDR3 is 12 residues long. CDR3 protein: CAWSRTENEQYF. CDR3 sequence (DNA): TGTGCCTGGAGTAGGACAGAGAACGAGCAGTACTTC. The full variable domain, with the rest looked up from reference TRBV30 and TRBJ2-7, is SQTIHQWPATLVQPVGSPLSLECTVEGTSNPNLYWYRQAAGRGLQLLFYSVGIGQISSEVPQNLSASRPQDRQFILSSKKLLLSDSGFYLCAWSRTENEQYFGPGTRLTVT.

There are many counts of this clonotype. This chain's CDR3 is CATSIQINTEAFF. Written as DNA, the CDR3 is TGTGCCACCAGCATCCAGATCAACACTGAAGCTTTCTTT. V usage is TRBV15 and J usage is TRBJ1-1; D not certain. The germline V gene encodes CDR1 LNHNV and CDR2 YYDKDF (reference sequence). The CDR3 consists of 13 residues. V lost 4 bases and J 2 bases, leaving 8 bases between the germline ends.

There are many counts of this clonotype. The rearrangement joins TRBV7-9 to TRBJ1-1; perhaps TRBD1 as D (5 bases). The CDR3 totals 15 residues. Trimming took 0 bases from V and 3 from J, leaving 11 bases between them. Germline V lookup: CDR1 SEHNR, CDR2 FQNEAQ (reference sequence). CDR3 DNA: TGTGCCAGCAGCTTAGCAGAGGGGCGGGACACTGAAGCTTTCTTT. Its protein product is CASSLAEGRDTEAFF. The full variable domain, rest sourced from reference TRBV7-9 and TRBJ1-1, is DTGVSQNPRHKITKRGQNVTFRCDPISEHNRLYWYRQTLGQGPEFLTYFQNEAQLEKSRLLSDRFSAERPKGSFSTLEIQRTEQGDSAMYLCASSLAEGRDTEAFFGQGTRLTVV.

This clonotype was observed at least ten times. The rearrangement joins TRBV18 to TRBJ2-4; the D gene is possibly TRBD1 (5 bases). This CDR3 comprises 17 residues. CDR1 KGHSH and CDR2 LQKENI come from the germline V gene. Trimming stripped 3 bases from V and 3 bases from J, with 18 bases between. CDR3 region: CASSPQSTGSVKNIQYF. DNA of the CDR3: TGTGCCAGCTCACCCCAATCAACAGGATCGGTCAAAAACATTCAGTACTTC.

This clonotype showed up many times. The chain uses TRBV12-3 or TRBV12-4 and TRBJ2-1; 13 nucleotides align to TRBD2. The CDR3 consists of 18 residues. V dropped 1 base and J dropped 2; count of bases not matched to a gene: 5. CDR3 sequence (DNA): TGTGCCAGCAGTTTAGGGACTAGCGGGAGAATAACCTACAATGAGCAGTTCTTC. As protein: CASSLGTSGRITYNEQFF.

This clonotype was picked up many times. This rearrangement joins TRBV4-1 to TRBJ2-2, with 8 bases lining up with TRBD2. With 0 bases clipped from V and 0 bases from J, the junction kept 6 bases outside the gene matches. Germline V gene data show CDR1 as MGHRA and CDR2 as YSYEKL. The CDR3 has 18 residues. The CDR3 DNA is TGCGCCAGCAGCCAAGATGGCGCGGGGGGCGCGAACACCGGGGAGCTGTTTTTT. Amino acid sequence: CASSQDGAGGANTGELFF.

This clonotype was observed many times. The CDR3 DNA follows: TGTGCCAGCAGCCAATCCCTGACAGGCGAGCAGTACTTC. This gives the protein CASSQSLTGEQYF. The V and J genes are TRBV14 and TRBJ2-7, with D perhaps TRBD1 (6 bases). This CDR3 has 13 amino acids. In germline, CDR1 is SGHDN, CDR2 FVKESK. The V gene lost 2 bases and the J gene lost 6 bases, with 11 bases spanning the gap.

This clonotype turned up a few times. This sequence joins TRBV4-3 and TRBJ2-7; 8 bases align to TRBD1. Unmatched junction bases numbered 9, after V lost 4 bases and J lost 4 bases. Germline loops: CDR1 LGHNA, CDR2 YSLEER. This CDR3 region has 15 residues. The CDR3 here is CASSRSGGGLYEQYF. The CDR3 coding sequence is TGCGCCAGCAGCCGCTCAGGGGGCGGGTTATACGAGCAGTACTTC.

This clonotype was picked up many times. The chain uses TRBV18 and TRBJ2-7; D is unclear. The V gene's germline CDR1 is KGHSH and CDR2 LQKENI. Trimming stripped 6 bases from V and 4 bases from J, with 16 bases between. CDR3 length equals 14 residues. The CDR3 coding sequence is TGTGCCAGCTCGCACGGGCAGAAGGGATACGAGCAGTACTTC. It is translated as CASSHGQKGYEQYF. The entire variable domain, with the rest obtained from reference TRBV18 and TRBJ2-7, is as follows: NAGVMQNPRHLVRRRGQEARLRCSPMKGHSHVYWYRQLPEEGLKFMVYLQKENIIDESGMPKERFSAEFPKEGPSILRIQQVVRGDSAAYFCASSHGQKGYEQYFGPGTRLTVT.

This clonotype was found many times. The chain has TRBV7-2 and TRBJ1-5; D is uncertain. Trimming cost V 7 bases and J 4 bases, with 17 bases left between them. This CDR3 comprises 15 residues. Germline V gene lookup returns CDR1 SGHTA and CDR2 FQGNSA. Here the CDR3 reads CASIESGVVNQPQHF. The CDR3 DNA sequence: TGTGCCAGCATAGAGTCTGGGGTAGTGAATCAGCCCCAGCATTTT. Full variable domain (rest looked up from reference TRBV7-2 and TRBJ1-5): GAGVSQSPSNKVTEKGKDVELRCDPISGHTALYWYRQSLGQGLEFLIYFQGNSAPDKSGLPSDRFSAERTGGSVSTLTIQRTQQEDSAVYLCASIESGVVNQPQHFGDGTRLSIL.

Comments on this clonotype: Being one base from a much bigger clone, this may be a read error. This sequence joins TRBV12-3 or TRBV12-4 and TRBJ2-2; 10 nucleotides agree with TRBD2. J gave up 4 bases and V 2 bases, and 4 bases lay outside the gene matches. The CDR3 covers 16 residues. CDR3 in amino acids: CASSLTSGATTGELFF. DNA of the CDR3: TGTGCCAGCAGTTTAACTAGCGGGGCAACCACCGGGGAGCTGTTTTTT.

This clonotype occurred many times. The chain has TRBV29-1 and TRBJ1-1; D call uncertain. V was trimmed by 4 bases and J by 6 bases, leaving 9 bases between them. Germline-derived CDR1 and CDR2 are SQVTM and ANQGSEA. The CDR3 contains 11 residues. The CDR3 spells CSVVWGAEAFF. The CDR3, as DNA: TGCAGCGTTGTATGGGGTGCTGAAGCTTTCTTT.

This clonotype has ten or more counts. V is TRBV7-9 and J is TRBJ1-2; 7 bases map to TRBD1. The junction had 11 bases not matched to a gene; V was cut back by 7 bases and J by 6 bases. There are 14 residues in the CDR3. Germline lookup yields CDR1 SEHNR and CDR2 FQNEAQ (reference sequence). The CDR3 DNA follows: TGTGCCAGCACCAAACAGACAGGGAGGAATGGCTACACCTTC. Translated, it gives CASTKQTGRNGYTF.